A selection of T cell receptor beta chains follows, all from one sample in a study of lymphopenia after photon versus proton radiotherapy. Sequencing used immunoSEQ multiplex PCR; TCRdb keeps in-frame clones, though not all of them. The table lists 55,000 to 85,000 clones, less than 95% of them singletons, with about 2.2% in the top ten. Material: peripheral blood, obtained from a patient treated with photon-based radiotherapy. The receptors stem from a woman between 40 and 55 years old with cholangiocarcinoma. CDR3s include the opening cysteine and the closing phenylalanine or tryptophan.

TRBJ2-1 | TRBV7-8 | CASSPSSGYNEQFF
TRBJ2-1 | TRBV5-1 | CASSLAGLNEQFF
TRBJ1-3 | TRBV7-2 | CASSADSSSGNTIYF
TRBJ1-1 | TRBV6-1 | CASSLRQTEAFF
TRBJ1-6 | TRBV27 | CASSSSPGVPLHF
TRBJ2-1 | TRBV28 | CASSLTGLAGGRYEQFF
TRBJ1-6 | TRBV10-3 | CAISDSLGGGSSYNSPLHF
TRBJ2-7 | TRBV5-1 | CASSLGHKEDEQYF
TRBJ2-1 | TRBV28 | CASSSRTEQFF
TRBJ1-4 | TRBV5-4 | CASSHPTNEKLFF
TRBJ2-5 | TRBV7-3 | CASSQKGGETQYF
TRBJ1-2 | TRBV4-3 | CASSQASSRAGYGYTF
TRBJ1-1 | TRBV7-9 | CASGLGAGTLEAFF
TRBJ2-7 | TRBV18 | CASSPPGRGPNF
TRBJ1-5 | TRBV7-2 | CASSLSGNQPQHF
TRBJ2-3 | TRBV5-1 | CASSLAAGTTDTQYF
TRBJ1-2 | TRBV9 | CASSGEGYTF
TRBJ1-5 | TRBV4-3 | CASSQGRRNQPQHF
TRBJ1-4 | TRBV9 | CASSVGDRGYEKLFF
TRBJ2-7 | TRBV19 | CASSIAALRSYEQYF
TRBJ1-5 | TRBV7-9 | CASSLGQSSNQPQHF
TRBJ1-2 | TRBV25-1 | CASSDRVVAGYTF
TRBJ2-7 | TRBV27 | CASSLGRGAYEQYF
TRBJ1-6 | TRBV28 | CASSYEGSSYNSPLHF
TRBJ1-3 | TRBV5-6 | CASSSLGNTIYF
TRBJ2-2 | TRBV27 | CASSRTGGGTGELFF
TRBJ2-4 | TRBV18 | CASSPPAGLGKNIQYF
TRBJ2-2 | TRBV9 | CASSDRPASGELFF
TRBJ2-7 | TRBV11-1 | CASTHRGQSSYEQYF
TRBJ1-2 | TRBV2 | CASSPPGDKGYTF
TRBJ2-7 | TRBV11-2 | CASSLETLRRQDYEQYF
TRBJ1-1 | TRBV19 | CASSMRDTEAFF
TRBJ2-7 | TRBV5-1 | CASSLAGREQYF
TRBJ1-3 | TRBV7-9 | CASSLSGGVSGNTIYF
TRBJ1-1 | TRBV19 | CASSRDLNTEAFF
TRBJ1-5 | TRBV30 | CAWSGEGSGSNQPQHF
TRBJ1-1 | TRBV5-6 | CASSLEDRWNTEAFF
TRBJ1-1 | TRBV2 | CASTRDRVPTEAFF
TRBJ2-4 | TRBV4-3 | CASSLATGTSGDVAKNIQYF
TRBJ2-7 | TRBV4-1 | CASSQEGFGGNEQYF